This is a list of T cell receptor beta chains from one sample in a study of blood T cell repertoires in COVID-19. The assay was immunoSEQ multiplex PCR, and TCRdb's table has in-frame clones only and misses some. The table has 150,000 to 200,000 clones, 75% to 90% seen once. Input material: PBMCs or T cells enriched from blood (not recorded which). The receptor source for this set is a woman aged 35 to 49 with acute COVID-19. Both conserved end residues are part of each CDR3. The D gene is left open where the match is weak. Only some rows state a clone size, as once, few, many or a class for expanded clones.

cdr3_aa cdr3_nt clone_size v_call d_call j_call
CAISPSPRTEAFF TGTGCCATCAGCCCTTCCCCCCGGACTGAAGCTTTCTTT NA TRBV10-3 NA TRBJ1-1
CATSSGISTDTQYF TGTGCCACCTCTAGCGGGATAAGCACAGATACGCAGTATTTT NA TRBV15 TRBD2 TRBJ2-3
CASSTAGVPEAFF TGTGCCAGCAGCACCGCAGGGGTTCCTGAAGCTTTCTTT NA TRBV7-9 NA TRBJ1-1
CASRKTTGTGTEAFF TGTGCCAGCCGAAAAACTACCGGGACAGGGACTGAAGCTTTCTTT NA TRBV2 TRBD1 TRBJ1-1
CASAGTSRTDTQYF TGTGCCAGCGCCGGGACAAGTAGGACAGATACGCAGTATTTT NA TRBV6-5 NA TRBJ2-3
CASSQDQYGGETQYF TGCGCCAGCAGCCAAGATCAGTATGGAGGGGAGACCCAGTACTTC NA TRBV4-3 NA TRBJ2-5
CASSRRTSGGRETQYF TGTGCCAGCAGCCGGCGGACTAGCGGGGGAAGGGAGACCCAGTACTTC NA TRBV3-1/TRBV3-2 TRBD2 TRBJ2-5
CASQGNTGELFF TGTGCCAGTCAGGGAAACACCGGGGAGCTGTTTTTT NA TRBV2 NA TRBJ2-2
CASSVAPQTSGEKLFF TGTGCCAGCAGCGTAGCACCACAAACTAGTGGTGAAAAACTGTTTTTT NA TRBV9 NA TRBJ1-4
CASSPQRPSYEQYF TGTGCCAGCTCACCACAGCGTCCCTCCTACGAGCAGTACTTC NA TRBV18 NA TRBJ2-7
CASSWDRGLEQYF TGTGCCAGCAGCTGGGACAGGGGGCTCGAGCAGTACTTC NA TRBV14 TRBD1 TRBJ2-7
CASSYYRGSSPLHF TGTGCCAGCAGTTACTACAGGGGAAGTTCACCCCTCCACTTT NA TRBV6-5 TRBD1 TRBJ1-6
CASSSGTSVYNEQFF TGTGCCAGCAGCTCTGGAACTAGCGTCTACAATGAGCAGTTCTTC NA TRBV7-2 TRBD2 TRBJ2-1
CASSQRTGEAFF TGCGCCAGCAGCCAGCGGACAGGGGAAGCTTTCTTT NA TRBV4-1 TRBD1 TRBJ1-1
CATSDLGGGSYNEQFF TGTGCCACCAGTGATTTGGGCGGTGGGTCCTACAATGAGCAGTTCTTC NA TRBV24-1 NA TRBJ2-1
CASSPMEQETQYF TGTGCCAGCTCACCAATGGAGCAAGAGACCCAGTACTTC few TRBV18 NA TRBJ2-5
CASSSERFHNEQFF TGTGCCAGTAGTAGTGAGCGTTTCCACAATGAGCAGTTCTTC NA TRBV19 NA TRBJ2-1
CASRLNNSPLHF TGTGCCAGCAGACTTAATAATTCACCCCTCCACTTT NA TRBV25-1 NA TRBJ1-6
CASSPTSGTSNEQFF TGTGCCAGCTCACCGACTAGCGGGACATCCAATGAGCAGTTCTTC once TRBV18 TRBD2 TRBJ2-1